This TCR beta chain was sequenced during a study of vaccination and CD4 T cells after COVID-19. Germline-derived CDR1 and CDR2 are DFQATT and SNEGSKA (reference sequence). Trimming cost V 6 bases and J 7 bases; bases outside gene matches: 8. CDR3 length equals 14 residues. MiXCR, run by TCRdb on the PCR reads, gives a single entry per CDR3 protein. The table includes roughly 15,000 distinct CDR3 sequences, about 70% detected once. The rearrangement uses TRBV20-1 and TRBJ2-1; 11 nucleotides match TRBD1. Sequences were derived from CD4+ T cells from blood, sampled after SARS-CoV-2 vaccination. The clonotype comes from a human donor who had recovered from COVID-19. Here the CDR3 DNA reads TGCAGTGCATTCCACCGGGACAGGGGGAATGAGCAGTTCTTC. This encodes CSAFHRDRGNEQFF.